This passage covers 30 T cell receptor beta chains from one sample sequenced in a study of T cells after yellow fever vaccination. Each CDR3 protein is one row after TCRdb ran MiXCR on the 5' RACE reads. Of about 340,000 distinct CDR3 sequences in the sample, approximately 3.9% are singletons; the top ten hold approximately 25%. The sequences come from PBMCs, collected 5 days after the yellow fever booster vaccination. All receptors come from a man in his late teens or twenties who received the YFV17D yellow fever vaccine.

The J gene is TRBJ1-5, the V gene TRBV16, with D perhaps TRBD1 (6 bases). The CDR3 spans 16 residues. V dropped 0 bases and J dropped 0 bases, with 9 bases sitting between them. Germline CDR1 is KGHSY and CDR2 is FQNENV. The CDR3 region has the DNA TGTGCCAGCAGCCAATCGGAGGGGGATAGCAATCAGCCCCAGCATTTT. Amino acids: CASSQSEGDSNQPQHF.

A few counts support this clonotype. The chain is built from TRBV27 and TRBJ2-2; TRBD2 agrees at 7 bases. V trimming: 5 bases; J trimming: 0 bases; junction bases outside the gene matches: 6. Germline assignment: CDR1 MNHEY and CDR2 SMNVEV (reference sequence). There are 16 residues in the CDR3. CDR3 residues: CASSPRLAANTGELFF. CDR3 nucleotide sequence: TGTGCCAGCAGTCCCCGACTAGCAGCGAACACCGGGGAGCTGTTTTTT.

The CDR3 reads CASSSLYELSDRGPNTEAFF. CDR3 DNA sequence: TGTGCCAGCAGTTCTTTGTATGAACTGTCGGACAGGGGCCCGAACACTGAAGCTTTCTTT. J is TRBJ1-1 and V is TRBV6-5, with TRBD1 matching over 9 bases. Looked up from germline, CDR1 is MNHEY and CDR2 is SVGAGI. This CDR3 spans 20 amino acids. The junction had 19 bases not matched to a gene; V was cut back by 4 bases and J by 1 base.

The chain links TRBV3-1 to TRBJ2-3, with 7 nucleotides matching TRBD2. Germline CDR1 is LGHDT and CDR2 is YNNKEL (reference sequence). CDR3 length: 16 residues. With V trimmed by 1 base and J by 4 bases, 8 bases remained unmatched. The chain's CDR3 is CASSQATGEGADTQYF. For the CDR3, the DNA is TGTGCCAGCAGCCAAGCCACCGGGGAGGGCGCAGATACGCAGTATTTT.

As to this clonotype: One end of the junction fails to match germline, which may point to a read error. The chain uses TRBV7-2 and TRBJ1-5; D might be TRBD1 (5 bases). CDR3 length equals 15 residues. CDR1 is SGHTA and CDR2 is FQGNSA in the germline V gene. The CDR3 DNA sequence: TGTGCGAGCAGCCGGGGGGAGGCTAGCAATCAGCGCCAGCTTTTT. This sequence encodes CASSRGEASNQRQLF.

This clonotype appeared a few times. The chain has TRBV5-1 and TRBJ2-5; D call uncertain. Looked up from germline, CDR1 is SGHRS and CDR2 is YFSETQ. V gave up 4 bases and J gave up 5 bases, with 12 bases separating them. CDR3 size: 13 residues. The CDR3 here is CASSEGSGETQYF. CDR3 nucleotides: TGCGCCAGCAGCGAAGGATCCGGGGAGACCCAGTACTTC.

There are a few counts of this clonotype. V usage is TRBV19 and J usage is TRBJ1-2; TRBD1 agrees at 9 bases. Germline CDR1 is LNHDA and CDR2 is SQIVND (reference sequence). Germline trimming cut 6 bases from V and 4 bases from J; bases unmatched to any gene: 9. The CDR3 contains 15 residues. The CDR3 bases are TGTGCCAGTAGAACTCTTGGGACAGGGCCCTATGGCTACACCTTC. As protein: CASRTLGTGPYGYTF.

This clonotype has a handful of counts. The chain links TRBV4-1 to TRBJ1-3; D gene ambiguous. Trimming removed 5 bases at V and 2 bases at J, with 10 bases between. CDR3 size: 14 residues. In germline, CDR1 is MGHRA, CDR2 YSYEKL. For the CDR3, the DNA is TGCGCCAGCAGCACCCGGTGGGCTGGAAACACCATATATTTT. The encoded protein is CASSTRWAGNTIYF.

The rearrangement links TRBV7-2 to TRBJ2-7; a weak D match, TRBD2 (7 bases). From germline, CDR1 is SGHTA and CDR2 FQGNSA. The CDR3 is 16 residues long. Trimming pared 0 bases from V and 0 bases from J, leaving 12 bases between. CDR3 in amino acids: CASSLAGGRSSYEQYF. CDR3 sequence (DNA): TGTGCCAGCAGCTTAGCGGGGGGGCGTAGCTCCTACGAGCAGTACTTC.

This clonotype was found a few times. The chain couples TRBV29-1 to TRBJ1-1; 8 bases match TRBD1. The CDR3 is 13 amino acids. Trimming removed 8 bases from V and 0 bases from J; junction bases left unmatched: 5. Germline CDR1 and CDR2: SQVTM and ANQGSEA. CDR3 DNA: TGCAGCACTCTGACAGGGGTGAACACTGAAGCTTTCTTT. Protein product: CSTLTGVNTEAFF.

The chain is built from TRBV28 and TRBJ2-1, with 7 bases identical to TRBD1. With V trimmed by 7 bases and J by 5 bases, 5 bases remained unmatched. The CDR3 is 13 amino acids. Per germline, CDR1 MDHEN and CDR2 SYDVKM. The CDR3 DNA reads as TGTGCCAGCAACCCCCAGGGGGACAATGAGCAGTTCTTC. As protein: CASNPQGDNEQFF. Full variable domain (rest looked up from reference TRBV28 and TRBJ2-1): DVKVTQSSRYLVKRTGEKVFLECVQDMDHENMFWYRQDPGLGLRLIYFSYDVKMKEKGDIPEGYSVSREKKERFSLILESASTNQTSMYLCASNPQGDNEQFFGPGTRLTVL.

This clonotype was observed a few times. This may stem from a read error, because a much larger clone lies one nucleotide away. The chain combines TRBV7-7 with TRBJ1-6; D is uncertain. V was trimmed by 0 bases and J by 9 bases, leaving 6 bases between them. Looked up from germline, CDR1 is SSHAT and CDR2 is FNYEAQ (reference sequence). The CDR3 covers 13 residues. CDR3 coding DNA: TGTGCCAGCAGCTTAGCAGAGAGTTCACCCCTCCACTTT. This sequence encodes CASSLAESSPLHF.

This clonotype occurred a few times. The CDR3 spells CASSPPYVYGTEAFF. The CDR3 DNA follows: TGCGCCAGCAGCCCCCCCTACGTATATGGCACTGAAGCTTTCTTT. This chain joins TRBV4-1 and TRBJ1-1; the D is unclear. Trimming pared 4 bases from V and 4 bases from J, leaving 16 bases between. The germline V gene encodes CDR1 MGHRA and CDR2 YSYEKL. This CDR3 comprises 15 residues.

This clonotype was counted ten times or more. V and J are TRBV5-1 and TRBJ2-1; D is perhaps TRBD2 (7 bases). CDR3 length: 15 residues. Germline V gene data show CDR1 as SGHRS and CDR2 as YFSETQ. Trimming shortened V by 2 bases and J by 12 bases, and 21 bases separated the two germline ends. The CDR3 DNA reads TGCGCCAGCAGCTTCGGACAGACTAGCCCTGCTAGGCAGTTCTTC. Its translation is CASSFGQTSPARQFF.

This clonotype has more than one count but fewer than ten. CDR3 sequence (DNA): TGTGCCAGCAGTTACTCGGGCGACAAAAACTACGAGCAGTACTTC. It specifies CASSYSGDKNYEQYF. J is TRBJ2-7 and V is TRBV6-5; D unclear. This CDR3 is built from 15 residues. Germline loops: CDR1 MNHEY, CDR2 SVGAGI. With 0 bases removed from V and 3 bases from J, the gap between germline ends came to 12 bases.

This chain joins TRBV28 and TRBJ2-7, with D hard to call. Germline values: CDR1 MDHEN, CDR2 SYDVKM. The CDR3 has 12 residues. Trimming removed 2 bases at V and 2 bases at J, with 4 bases between. CDR3 nucleotides: TGTGCCAGCAGTTTAACAGCCTACGAGCAGTACTTC. Residues: CASSLTAYEQYF.

This clonotype was detected ten times or more. The chain has TRBV7-3 and TRBJ2-6, with D possibly being TRBD1 or TRBD2 (6 bases each). The V gene lost 2 bases and the J gene lost 2 bases, with 10 bases spanning the gap. The CDR3 has 16 residues. Germline V gives CDR1 SGHTA, CDR2 FQGTGA. This CDR3 is CASSLLGGTGANVLTF. The CDR3 DNA reads TGTGCCAGCAGCTTATTGGGGGGCACTGGGGCCAACGTCCTGACTTTC.

This clonotype was seen a few times. The chain carries TRBV6-5 and TRBJ1-6; D gene ambiguous. V lost 2 bases to trimming and J lost 8 bases, with 13 bases between them. The CDR3 is 15 residues long. Germline CDR1 reads MNHEY; CDR2 reads SVGAGI. CDR3 DNA: TGTGCCAGCAGTTACACCCCCCCTGAGGATTCACCCCTCCACTTT. Its protein product is CASSYTPPEDSPLHF.

V usage is TRBV15 and J usage is TRBJ2-2; 7 positions match TRBD2. The CDR3 loop spans 17 amino acids. Germline lookup yields CDR1 LNHNV and CDR2 YYDKDF (reference sequence). Losses at the gene ends were 5 bases for V and 1 base for J; bases not matched to a gene: 10. CDR3 region: CATSRWGAGMNTGELFF. For the CDR3, the DNA is TGTGCCACCAGCCGATGGGGAGCGGGGATGAACACCGGGGAGCTGTTTTTT.

This chain links TRBV7-2 with TRBJ2-4, with D perhaps matching TRBD1 (6 bases). The V gene's germline CDR1 is SGHTA and CDR2 FQGNSA. This CDR3 spans 13 amino acids. The V gene lost 5 bases and the J gene lost 5 bases, with 10 bases spanning the gap. The CDR3 bases are TGTGCCAGCAGCATGGACAGAGAAAACATTCAGTACTTC. Protein product: CASSMDRENIQYF.

This clonotype has only a few counts. This chain links TRBV5-1 with TRBJ2-5, with TRBD2 identical over 9 bases. V lost 2 bases to trimming and J lost 2 bases; unmatched junction nucleotides: 7. Per the germline V gene, CDR1 is SGHRS and CDR2 is YFSETQ. The CDR3 covers 16 residues. The CDR3 DNA sequence: TGCGCCAGCAGCTTCGGACTAGCGACGAAACAAGAGACCCAGTACTTC. Amino acid sequence: CASSFGLATKQETQYF. Looking up the rest from reference TRBV5-1 and TRBJ2-5 gives the full variable domain: KAGVTQTPRYLIKTRGQQVTLSCSPISGHRSVSWYQQTPGQGLQFLFEYFSETQRNKGNFPGRFSGRQFSNSRSEMNVSTLELGDSALYLCASSFGLATKQETQYFGPGTRLLVL.

This sequence joins TRBV4-2 and TRBJ1-4, with TRBD1 matching over 9 bases. The trim removed 1 base at V and 0 bases at J, leaving 9 bases unmatched. The CDR3 consists of 19 residues. The germline CDR1 and CDR2 sequences are LGHNA and YNFKEQ. The CDR3 sequence: CASSQVLTGGPATNEKLFF. In DNA form, the CDR3 reads TGTGCCAGCAGCCAAGTACTTACAGGGGGCCCCGCAACTAATGAAAAACTGTTTTTT.

This clonotype showed up many times. This chain connects TRBV12-3 or TRBV12-4 to TRBJ2-7; TRBD1 might be the D (6 bases). Between the trimmed V and J ends, which lost 7 bases and 2 bases, there was a span of 6 bases. The CDR3 extends over 11 amino acids. CDR3 in DNA: TGTGCCAGCACAGGGGCCTACGAGCAGTACTTC. It yields the protein CASTGAYEQYF.

This clonotype appeared a few times. V gene TRBV12-3 or TRBV12-4 combines with J gene TRBJ2-6; D is unresolved. The CDR3 contains 15 residues. V lost 3 bases and J lost 2, with 8 bases in between. The CDR3 reads CASSLEPTGANVLTF. The CDR3, as DNA: TGTGCCAGCAGTTTGGAGCCCACTGGGGCCAACGTCCTGACTTTC.

There are a few counts of this clonotype. This chain links TRBV11-2 with TRBJ2-1, with no clear D. The CDR3 runs to 17 residues. Per germline, CDR1 SGHAT and CDR2 FQNNGV. V dropped 1 base and J dropped 0 bases, with 13 bases sitting between them. As DNA, the CDR3 is TGTGCCAGCAGCTTAGTGGGCGGCGATAGCTCCTACAATGAGCAGTTCTTC. Translation: CASSLVGGDSSYNEQFF.

This clonotype was seen a handful of times. The gene calls are TRBV5-4 and TRBJ1-1; unclear D gene. This CDR3 is built from 14 residues. Germline CDR1 is SGHNT and CDR2 is YYREEE (reference sequence). V lost 4 bases to trimming and J lost 0 bases, with 10 bases between them. CDR3 amino acids: CASSEGYMNTEAFF. In DNA, the CDR3 is TGTGCCAGCAGCGAAGGGTACATGAACACTGAAGCTTTCTTT.

This clonotype turned up a few times. The rearrangement links TRBV20-1 to TRBJ2-7; D is unclear. The ends were cut back, 0 bases at V and 1 base at J, with 13 bases in the middle. Germline assignment: CDR1 DFQATT and CDR2 SNEGSKA (reference sequence). The CDR3 sequence is 15 residues long. The CDR3 here is CSARDPRHFSYEQYV. CDR3 DNA sequence: TGCAGTGCTAGAGATCCCCGCCATTTTTCCTACGAGCAGTACGTC.

This clonotype was observed a handful of times. The rearrangement joins TRBV7-2 to TRBJ1-4; tentatively, D is TRBD1 (5 bases). CDR3 length equals 15 residues. Trimming removed 7 bases at V and 5 bases at J, with 17 bases between. Per the germline V gene, CDR1 is SGHTA and CDR2 is FQGNSA. The CDR3 here is CASTQRGDGNEKLFF. In nucleotides, the CDR3 is TGTGCCAGCACCCAAAGAGGGGACGGGAATGAAAAACTGTTTTTT.

This chain links TRBV29-1 with TRBJ2-7, with a possible D match to TRBD1 (6 bases). The CDR3 contains 11 residues. Trimming cost V 5 bases and J 1 base, with 6 bases left between them. Germline-derived CDR1 and CDR2 are SQVTM and ANQGSEA. CDR3 sequence (DNA): TGCAGCGTTAGGGGGTCCTACGAGCAGTACTTC. Translation gives CSVRGSYEQYF.

V gene TRBV7-9 combines with J gene TRBJ1-1; D is uncertain. The V end was cut by 4 bases, the J end by 1 base, with 16 bases between. This CDR3 is built from 16 residues. CDR1 and CDR2 from the germline V gene are SEHNR and FQNEAQ (reference sequence). CDR3: CASSSPFHGANTEAFF. CDR3 DNA sequence: TGTGCCAGCAGCTCACCCTTCCATGGTGCGAACACTGAAGCTTTCTTT. Filled out from reference TRBV7-9 and TRBJ1-1, the complete variable domain reads DTGVSQNPRHKITKRGQNVTFRCDPISEHNRLYWYRQTLGQGPEFLTYFQNEAQLEKSRLLSDRFSAERPKGSFSTLEIQRTEQGDSAMYLCASSSPFHGANTEAFFGQGTRLTVV.